Below are 24 T cell receptor beta chains sequenced from a single sample in a study of cytomegalovirus exposure and HLA in healthy donors. The PCR was carried out with 60 Vbeta primers and 13 Jbeta primers. Sequencing was performed with immunoSEQ multiplex PCR; in TCRdb, only in-frame clones are kept and a portion is missing. The repertoire has about 110,000 clones, 81% of them found once; the top ten carry 2% to 2.5%. Sequenced: PBMCs. Receptor source: a man aged 30-40 years in good health and CMV-seronegative.

The chain couples TRBV13 to TRBJ2-3; 9 bases fit TRBD2. Germline trimming cut 1 base from V and 2 bases from J; bases unmatched to any gene: 4. The germline gives CDR1 PRHDT, CDR2 FYEKMQ (reference sequence). The CDR3 extends over 16 amino acids. The CDR3 reads CASSLEGGGVTDTQYF. The CDR3 DNA reads as TGTGCCAGCAGCTTAGAAGGCGGGGGGGTCACAGATACGCAGTATTTT. The full variable domain, completed using reference TRBV13 and TRBJ2-3, is AAGVIQSPRHLIKEKRETATLKCYPIPRHDTVYWYQQGPGQDPQFLISFYEKMQSDKGSIPDRFSAQQFSDYHSELNMSSLELGDSALYFCASSLEGGGVTDTQYFGPGTRLTVL.

This clone was counted between two and nine times. This sequence joins TRBV5-1 and TRBJ2-3; TRBD2 might be the D (5 bases). Germline lookup yields CDR1 SGHRS and CDR2 YFSETQ. V was shortened by 0 bases and J by 0 bases, with 5 bases between the two germline ends. The CDR3 runs to 14 residues. For the CDR3, the DNA is TGCGCCAGCAGCTTGGGGACTAGCACAGATACGCAGTATTTT. Protein product: CASSLGTSTDTQYF.

V gene TRBV6-5 combines with J gene TRBJ2-7; a possible D gene is TRBD1 (6 bases). The CDR3 has 13 amino acids. The germline gives CDR1 MNHEY, CDR2 SVGAGI. The V gene lost 6 bases and the J gene lost 8 bases, with 17 bases spanning the gap. For the CDR3, the DNA is TGTGCCAGCAGACCTCGCCATGGGACAAAGCAGTACTTC. Encoded protein: CASRPRHGTKQYF.

The J gene is TRBJ2-5, the V gene TRBV7-3; D is unresolved. The ends were cut back, 2 bases at V and 5 bases at J, with 9 bases in the middle. This CDR3 has 13 amino acids. Germline assignment: CDR1 SGHTA and CDR2 FQGTGA. In nucleotides, the CDR3 is TGTGCCAGCAGCTTAGGCCCGAGGGAGACCCAGTACTTC. It translates to CASSLGPRETQYF.

This chain uses TRBV15 with TRBJ2-5; 8 bases are a match to TRBD1. Unmatched junction bases numbered 9, after V lost 7 bases and J lost 5 bases. CDR3 size: 14 residues. Germline-derived CDR1 and CDR2 are LNHNV and YYDKDF (reference sequence). The CDR3 loop reads CATNYQGARETQYF. The DNA of the CDR3 is TGTGCCACCAACTACCAGGGGGCACGGGAGACCCAGTACTTC.

This clone was counted a single time. At one boundary the junction diverges from the germline segment, which might be a read error. V is TRBV7-7 and J is TRBJ2-2; D is unresolved. CDR1 and CDR2 (germline): SSHAT, FNYEAQ (reference sequence). The CDR3 consists of 12 residues. Here the CDR3 DNA reads TGTGCTAGCAGCGAGCTTGCAGGGGAGCTGTTTTTT. This codes for CASSELAGELFF.

The chain carries TRBV28 and TRBJ2-1; tentatively, D is TRBD2 (6 bases). Germline CDR1 is MDHEN and CDR2 is SYDVKM. CDR3 length: 14 amino acids. The ends were cut back, 6 bases at V and 12 bases at J, with 21 bases in the middle. Here the CDR3 DNA reads TGTGCCAGCAGCCGGGGACTGACGACCCGCCGGCAGTTCTTC. It translates to CASSRGLTTRRQFF.

The V gene is TRBV6-5, the J gene TRBJ2-1; 7 positions agree with TRBD2. With V trimmed by 3 bases and J by 5 bases, 4 bases remained unmatched. This CDR3 has 14 amino acids. CDR1 and CDR2 (germline): MNHEY, SVGAGI. CDR3: CASSYLGRDNEQFF. CDR3 nucleotides: TGTGCCAGCAGTTATTTGGGGAGGGACAATGAGCAGTTCTTC.

This clone was detected only a few times. The V and J genes are TRBV28 and TRBJ1-1, with TRBD1 identical over 8 bases. In germline, CDR1 is MDHEN, CDR2 SYDVKM. This CDR3 spans 15 amino acids. V was pared by 5 bases and J by 7 bases, with 12 bases of the junction left unmatched. The CDR3 coding sequence is TGTGCCAGCAGTCCACGATTGGACAGGGAGGATGAAGCTTTCTTT. It yields the protein CASSPRLDREDEAFF. The variable domain in full, with the rest retrieved from reference TRBV28 and TRBJ1-1, is DVKVTQSSRYLVKRTGEKVFLECVQDMDHENMFWYRQDPGLGLRLIYFSYDVKMKEKGDIPEGYSVSREKKERFSLILESASTNQTSMYLCASSPRLDREDEAFFGQGTRLTVV.

The chain is built from TRBV20-1 and TRBJ2-2, with D maybe TRBD1 (5 bases). Between the trimmed V and J ends, which lost 6 bases and 4 bases, there was a span of 6 bases. Germline CDR1 is DFQATT and CDR2 is SNEGSKA (reference sequence). There are 11 residues in the CDR3. DNA of the CDR3: TGCAGTGCGGGGCGCACCGGGGAGCTGTTTTTT. Translated, it gives CSAGRTGELFF.

The gene calls are TRBV5-1 and TRBJ1-5, with a possible D match to TRBD1 (5 bases). V was clipped by 9 bases and J by 2 bases, with 15 bases between them. Germline assignment: CDR1 SGHRS and CDR2 YFSETQ. The length of the CDR3 is 14 residues. This CDR3 is CAIPIGRGNQPQHF. CDR3 DNA sequence: TGCGCCATCCCGATTGGCAGGGGCAATCAGCCCCAGCATTTT. Filled out from reference TRBV5-1 and TRBJ1-5, the complete variable domain reads KAGVTQTPRYLIKTRGQQVTLSCSPISGHRSVSWYQQTPGQGLQFLFEYFSETQRNKGNFPGRFSGRQFSNSRSEMNVSTLELGDSALYLCAIPIGRGNQPQHFGDGTRLSIL.

The gene calls are TRBV6-5 and TRBJ1-5; 8 bases match TRBD1. CDR3 length equals 14 residues. CDR1 and CDR2 (germline): MNHEY, SVGAGI. Losses at the gene ends were 6 bases for V and 6 bases for J; bases not matched to a gene: 7. CDR3 sequence reads: CASRRQGTVQPQHF. The DNA for the CDR3 is TGTGCCAGCAGAAGACAGGGGACCGTTCAGCCCCAGCATTTT.

The rearrangement joins TRBV7-2 to TRBJ1-1; TRBD1 matches at 7 bases. V lost 2 bases to trimming and J lost 1 base; unmatched junction nucleotides: 4. The CDR3 is 15 amino acids. CDR1 is SGHTA and CDR2 is FQGNSA in the germline V gene. The DNA of the CDR3 is TGTGCCAGCAGCTTATACAGGGGAGCGAACACTGAAGCTTTCTTT. This codes for CASSLYRGANTEAFF.

The J gene is TRBJ2-4, the V gene TRBV9; weak D call: TRBD2 (6 bases). The CDR3 runs 12 residues. V shed 3 bases and J shed 8 bases, with 9 bases lying between them. Germline loops: CDR1 SGDLS, CDR2 YYNGEE. Here the CDR3 reads CASSDGRHIQYF. The CDR3 DNA is TGTGCCAGCAGCGACGGGAGACACATTCAGTACTTC.

This rearrangement joins TRBV5-1 to TRBJ2-3; D gene unclear. Trimming removed 0 bases at V and 6 bases at J, with 8 bases between. There are 13 residues in the CDR3. CDR1 is SGHRS and CDR2 is YFSETQ in the germline V gene. The CDR3 DNA is TGCGCCAGCAGCTTGGAGCTCCCCGATACGCAGTATTTT. Its translation is CASSLELPDTQYF.

The chain combines TRBV5-6 with TRBJ2-5; the D gene is possibly TRBD2 (6 bases). The germline gives CDR1 SGHDT, CDR2 YYEEEE. CDR3 length: 14 amino acids. Between the trimmed V and J ends, which lost 4 bases and 5 bases, there was a span of 15 bases. CDR3: CASSAGLGGETQYF. The CDR3 region has the DNA TGTGCCAGCAGCGCCGGCCTTGGGGGGGAGACCCAGTACTTC.

The V and J genes are TRBV28 and TRBJ2-6; no reliable D call. Germline CDR1 is MDHEN and CDR2 is SYDVKM. Deletions cut 3 bases from V and 12 bases from J, with 12 bases between. The CDR3 length is 13 residues. The CDR3 sequence: CASSLNNIRVLTF. The CDR3 DNA reads as TGTGCCAGCAGTTTGAACAACATCCGCGTCCTGACTTTC.

This rearrangement joins TRBV9 to TRBJ2-1; 7 bases align to TRBD1. Germline-derived CDR1 and CDR2 are SGDLS and YYNGEE. Losses at the gene ends were 4 bases for V and 3 bases for J; bases not matched to a gene: 4. This CDR3 contains 14 residues. The DNA of the CDR3 is TGTGCCAGCAGCCCCGGGACAGACTACAATGAGCAGTTCTTC. It yields the protein CASSPGTDYNEQFF.

V usage is TRBV5-6 and J usage is TRBJ1-2; D ambiguous. V lost 0 bases and J 1 base, leaving 13 bases between the germline ends. The germline V gene encodes CDR1 SGHDT and CDR2 YYEEEE. This CDR3 region has 16 residues. This chain's CDR3 is CASSLGPDPGNYGYTF. CDR3 DNA: TGTGCCAGCAGCTTGGGCCCCGACCCGGGTAACTATGGCTACACCTTC.

The chain has TRBV10-3 and TRBJ1-3, with TRBD1 matching over 8 bases. The CDR3 spans 14 residues. With 6 bases clipped from V and 4 bases from J, the junction kept 5 bases outside the gene matches. Germline assignment: CDR1 ENHRY and CDR2 SYGVKD. The CDR3 nucleotides read TGTGCCATCAGCCTAGGACAGGGAGGAAACACCATATATTTT. Its protein is CAISLGQGGNTIYF.

The gene calls are TRBV6-1 and TRBJ2-7, with D possibly matching TRBD1 (7 bases). Germline V CDR1 and CDR2: MNHNS, SASEGT. V lost 2 bases and J lost 2, with 10 bases in between. This CDR3 spans 14 amino acids. CDR3 bases: TGTGCCAGCAGTGAACGCGGGACAGCCTACGAGCAGTACTTC. It translates to CASSERGTAYEQYF.

The chain carries TRBV18 and TRBJ2-7; TRBD1 matches at 7 bases. V trimming: 2 bases; J trimming: 6 bases; junction bases outside the gene matches: 10. The germline V gene has CDR1 KGHSH and CDR2 LQKENI. The CDR3 spans 15 residues. CDR3 residues: CASSPATGANGEQYF. Written as DNA, the CDR3 is TGTGCCAGCTCACCAGCCACAGGGGCAAACGGCGAGCAGTACTTC.

This clone was recorded once. The genes are TRBV2 and TRBJ1-1; D not resolved. V was trimmed by 8 bases and J by 0 bases, leaving 7 bases between them. CDR1 is SNHLY, CDR2 FYNNEI, per germline. The CDR3 has 12 residues. CDR3 nucleotides: TGTGCCAGCTCTCTTCTGAACACTGAAGCTTTCTTT. It specifies CASSLLNTEAFF.

V and J are TRBV5-1 and TRBJ2-1, with 10 positions matching TRBD2. Looked up from germline, CDR1 is SGHRS and CDR2 is YFSETQ. V lost 0 bases and J lost 7; bases outside the gene matches: 7. This CDR3 contains 16 residues. CDR3 sequence (DNA): TGCGCCAGCAGCTTGGAGGTGGCTAGCGGGAGAAATGAGCAGTTCTTC. This codes for CASSLEVASGRNEQFF. Full variable domain (missing parts from reference TRBV5-1 and TRBJ2-1): KAGVTQTPRYLIKTRGQQVTLSCSPISGHRSVSWYQQTPGQGLQFLFEYFSETQRNKGNFPGRFSGRQFSNSRSEMNVSTLELGDSALYLCASSLEVASGRNEQFFGPGTRLTVL.